What follows are 31 T cell receptor beta chains derived from one specimen sequenced in a study of T cell changes during pregnancy in multiple sclerosis. Only in-frame clones appear in the TCRdb table, and some are missing; sequencing was by immunoSEQ multiplex PCR. Of 50,000 to 55,000 clones in the sample, 80% to 95% are singletons; the top ten hold about 0.5%. Sample: CD4+ T cells from peripheral blood mononuclear cells, taken in the third trimester of pregnancy. The receptors stem from a female donor with multiple sclerosis, enrolled in a pregnancy study.

The rearrangement links TRBV5-1 to TRBJ2-2, with 10 bases fitting TRBD2. CDR1 and CDR2 from the germline V gene are SGHRS and YFSETQ. Unmatched junction bases numbered 4, after V lost 4 bases and J lost 4 bases. This CDR3 contains 15 residues. CDR3 sequence reads: CASSPSGGSTGELFF. The CDR3 DNA reads TGCGCCAGCAGCCCTAGCGGGGGCTCCACCGGGGAGCTGTTTTTT.

DNA for the CDR3: TGCGCCAGCGGAGGCACAGCTCGCTACGAGCAGTACTTC. Its protein is CASGGTARYEQYF. V is TRBV10-2 and J is TRBJ2-7, with D perhaps matching TRBD2 (5 bases). V lost 8 bases to trimming and J lost 3 bases, with 14 bases between them. CDR1 and CDR2 from the germline V gene are WSHSY and SAAADI. This CDR3 is 13 amino acids long.

The rearrangement joins TRBV5-4 to TRBJ2-3; the match to TRBD2 covers 7 bases. The germline gives CDR1 SGHNT, CDR2 YYREEE (reference sequence). Germline trimming cut 2 bases from V and 3 bases from J; bases unmatched to any gene: 3. CDR3 length equals 14 residues. The CDR3 reads CASSFRLATDTQYF. DNA of the CDR3: TGTGCCAGCAGCTTTAGACTAGCAACAGATACGCAGTATTTT.

Only a few counts were recorded for this clone. The genes are TRBV2 and TRBJ1-1, with TRBD1 as a possible D gene (6 bases). The V end was cut by 9 bases, the J end by 2 bases, with 13 bases between. The CDR3 extends over 13 amino acids. Germline V gives CDR1 SNHLY, CDR2 FYNNEI. The CDR3 reads CASQGTDNTEAFF. The CDR3 DNA sequence: TGTGCCAGTCAGGGGACGGATAACACTGAAGCTTTCTTT.

V usage is TRBV6-5 and J usage is TRBJ1-5; 8 bases fit TRBD1. The ends lost 6 bases at V and 7 bases at J; junction bases unmatched: 5. Germline assignment: CDR1 MNHEY and CDR2 SVGAGI. The CDR3 extends over 13 amino acids. Here the CDR3 reads CASSPTGDQPQHF. CDR3 bases: TGTGCCAGCAGCCCGACAGGGGACCAGCCCCAGCATTTT.

With regard to this clone: A junction boundary mismatches the germline segment, possibly from a read error. V and J are TRBV7-8 and TRBJ1-2; D is ambiguous. The germline CDR1 and CDR2 sequences are SGHVS and FQNEAQ. This CDR3 has 16 residues. This chain's CDR3 is CASSLALRRANHGYTF. The CDR3 DNA reads as TGTGCCAGCAGCTTAGCGTTGCGGAGGGCTAACCATGGCTACACCTTC.

The gene calls are TRBV29-1 and TRBJ2-2, with a possible D match to TRBD2 (5 bases). This CDR3 spans 14 amino acids. Germline V gene lookup returns CDR1 SQVTM and CDR2 ANQGSEA. Deletions cut 4 bases from V and 1 base from J, with 10 bases between. The CDR3: CSVGGLGNTGELFF. CDR3 bases: TGCAGCGTTGGAGGGTTAGGGAACACCGGGGAGCTGTTTTTT.

This clone was recorded only once. The chain employs TRBV19 and TRBJ1-4, with 8 bases identical to TRBD1. Trimming removed 10 bases from V and 0 bases from J; junction bases left unmatched: 4. The germline V gene encodes CDR1 LNHDA and CDR2 SQIVND (reference sequence). There are 14 residues in the CDR3. This chain's CDR3 is CATATGATNEKLFF. The CDR3 nucleotides are TGTGCCACCGCGACAGGGGCAACTAATGAAAAACTGTTTTTT.

This clone occurred once. The chain couples TRBV5-4 to TRBJ1-2, with 8 bases aligning to TRBD1. The CDR3 sequence is 12 residues long. Trimming took 4 bases from V and 5 from J; bases not matched to a gene: 1. Germline values: CDR1 SGHNT, CDR2 YYREEE (reference sequence). CDR3 loop: CASSRQGYGYTF. CDR3 DNA sequence: TGTGCCAGCAGCCGACAGGGGTATGGCTACACCTTC.

The V and J genes are TRBV27 and TRBJ1-1; tentatively, D is TRBD1 (6 bases). The germline V and J ends were trimmed by 5 bases and 5 bases, with 12 bases remaining between them. Per germline, CDR1 MNHEY and CDR2 SMNVEV (reference sequence). The CDR3 is made up of 13 amino acids. The CDR3 nucleotides read TGTGCCAGCAGTCGATCAAGGGGGACTGAAGCTTTCTTT. It is translated as CASSRSRGTEAFF.

This clone was observed a single time. The chain links TRBV7-3 to TRBJ1-1, with 7 bases identical to TRBD1. The junction had 4 bases not matched to a gene; V was cut back by 5 bases and J by 4 bases. This CDR3 is built from 13 residues. CDR1 is SGHTA and CDR2 is FQGTGA in the germline V gene. The CDR3 region is CASSQGGSTEAFF. DNA for the CDR3: TGTGCCAGCAGCCAGGGGGGTTCCACTGAAGCTTTCTTT.

This clone has just one count. The V and J genes are TRBV10-3 and TRBJ2-1; D is perhaps TRBD1 (5 bases). The CDR3 consists of 16 residues. The V gene's germline CDR1 is ENHRY and CDR2 SYGVKD. V was shortened by 2 bases and J by 2 bases, with 13 bases between the two germline ends. CDR3 sequence reads: CAISEIQGRTYNEQFF. CDR3 DNA sequence: TGTGCCATCAGTGAGATCCAGGGAAGAACCTACAATGAGCAGTTCTTC.

For this clone: This CDR3 is also generated by other DNA sequences in the sample. V and J are TRBV9 and TRBJ2-6; D might be TRBD1 (5 bases). Germline loops: CDR1 SGDLS, CDR2 YYNGEE. The CDR3 runs 16 residues. Between the trimmed V and J ends, which lost 1 base and 0 bases, there was a span of 8 bases. The DNA of the CDR3 is TGTGCCAGCAGCGTAACTCAGGGCTCTGGGGCCAACGTCCTGACTTTC. This codes for CASSVTQGSGANVLTF. Full variable domain (rest looked up from reference TRBV9 and TRBJ2-6): DSGVTQTPKHLITATGQRVTLRCSPRSGDLSVYWYQQSLDQGLQFLIQYYNGEERAKGNILERFSAQQFPDLHSELNLSSLELGDSALYFCASSVTQGSGANVLTFGAGSRLTVL.

This chain links TRBV7-9 with TRBJ1-3; D gene unclear. Germline CDR1 reads SEHNR; CDR2 reads FQNEAQ (reference sequence). The CDR3 runs to 17 residues. With 11 bases removed from V and 0 bases from J, the gap between germline ends came to 23 bases. The CDR3 DNA reads as TGTGCCGCCAGCAGCGGGTCACTGGGGAGCTCTGGAAACACCATATATTTT. Protein sequence: CAASSGSLGSSGNTIYF.

This clone was detected a few times. This rearrangement joins TRBV1 to TRBJ1-5. TRBV1 is given as a pseudogene. This CDR3 region has 14 residues. In DNA, the CDR3 is TGCACCAGCAGCCAAGAGGAGAGCAATCAGCCCCAGCATTTT. Translation: CTSSQEESNQPQHF.

This chain links TRBV27 with TRBJ2-5; 11 bases fit TRBD2. The CDR3 is 17 residues long. The germline gives CDR1 MNHEY, CDR2 SMNVEV (reference sequence). V dropped 2 bases and J dropped 1; count of bases not matched to a gene: 6. CDR3 sequence (DNA): TGTGCCAGCAGTTTAGGGGTAGCGGGGGGGAGCCAAGAGACCCAGTACTTC. This encodes CASSLGVAGGSQETQYF.

The V gene is TRBV25-1, the J gene TRBJ1-2, with D uncertain. V lost 7 bases to trimming and J lost 5 bases, with 14 bases between them. CDR1 is MGHDK and CDR2 is SYGVNS in the germline V gene. There are 13 residues in the CDR3. CDR3 in DNA: TGTGCCAGCACCCCGGACGAGGGTTATGGCTACACCTTC. Translating gives CASTPDEGYGYTF.

The chain links TRBV19 to TRBJ1-5, with TRBD1 matching over 9 bases. The CDR3 covers 14 residues. Germline CDR1 is LNHDA and CDR2 is SQIVND (reference sequence). V lost 6 bases and J lost 6; bases outside the gene matches: 6. CDR3 sequence reads: CASSPQGATQPQHF. The CDR3 DNA is TGTGCCAGTAGCCCACAGGGGGCGACTCAGCCCCAGCATTTT.

The chain has TRBV2 and TRBJ1-6, with 10 bases aligning to TRBD1. The germline V gene encodes CDR1 SNHLY and CDR2 FYNNEI. Trimming took 7 bases from V and 9 from J; bases not matched to a gene: 3. The CDR3 is 13 residues long. The CDR3 bases are TGTGCCAGCAACGACAGGGGGCTTTCACCCCTCCACTTT. Amino acids: CASNDRGLSPLHF.

J is TRBJ1-2 and V is TRBV19; TRBD1 matches at 8 bases. Germline lookup yields CDR1 LNHDA and CDR2 SQIVND (reference sequence). The junction had 10 bases not matched to a gene; V was cut back by 8 bases and J by 5 bases. The CDR3 is 14 residues long. The DNA of the CDR3 is TGTGCCAGTCGCCGGACAGGGCTGGAGTATGGCTACACCTTC. It codes for CASRRTGLEYGYTF. Variable domain in full (rest from reference TRBV19 and TRBJ1-2): DGGITQSPKYLFRKEGQNVTLSCEQNLNHDAMYWYRQDPGQGLRLIYYSQIVNDFQKGDIAEGYSVSREKKESFPLTVTSAQKNPTAFYLCASRRTGLEYGYTFGSGTRLTVV.

The rearrangement joins TRBV27 to TRBJ2-7; TRBD1 is a possible D gene (6 bases). V was trimmed by 2 bases and J by 1 base, leaving 12 bases between them. The CDR3 spans 15 residues. CDR1 MNHEY and CDR2 SMNVEV come from the germline V gene (reference sequence). The CDR3 loop is CASSLGGRGSYEQYF. In nucleotides, the CDR3 is TGTGCCAGCAGTTTAGGAGGCAGGGGTTCCTACGAGCAGTACTTC.

The chain recombines TRBV18 with TRBJ1-2; D call uncertain. Germline assignment: CDR1 KGHSH and CDR2 LQKENI. The V end lost 2 bases, the J end lost 4 bases, and 17 bases lay between the germline ends. The CDR3 is made up of 16 amino acids. CDR3 nucleotide sequence: TGTGCCAGCTCACCAGAGGCGGCCCTCCCCTTCTATGGCTACACCTTC. As protein: CASSPEAALPFYGYTF.

The chain joins TRBV6-1 to TRBJ1-3; TRBD1 is a possible D gene (5 bases). Trimming took off 7 bases at V and 4 bases at J, with 17 bases between the two ends. Germline V CDR1 and CDR2: MNHNS, SASEGT. The CDR3 runs to 15 residues. CDR3 in amino acids: CASIGLWGSGNTIYF. The CDR3 DNA reads TGTGCCAGCATCGGCCTCTGGGGCAGCGGAAACACCATATATTTT.

The rearrangement joins TRBV11-2 to TRBJ1-4, with 8 bases lining up with TRBD1. The length of the CDR3 is 15 residues. Per the germline V gene, CDR1 is SGHAT and CDR2 is FQNNGV. Germline trimming cut 3 bases from V and 8 bases from J; bases unmatched to any gene: 8. The CDR3 protein is CASSLPLRQGEKLFF. CDR3 DNA: TGTGCCAGCAGCTTGCCCCTCCGACAGGGGGAAAAACTGTTTTTT.

This clone was counted a single time. The V call is TRBV5-1, the J call TRBJ2-7; TRBD1 agrees at 7 bases. Looked up from germline, CDR1 is SGHRS and CDR2 is YFSETQ. V trimming: 1 base; J trimming: 4 bases; junction bases outside the gene matches: 2. The CDR3 runs 13 residues. DNA for the CDR3: TGCGCCAGCAGCTTGACAGGGGAGTACGAGCAGTACTTC. Translating gives CASSLTGEYEQYF.

CDR3 nucleotides: TGTGCCAGCAGTTTATGGGGGGGGGACAGGGGCTACGAGCAGTACTTC. Protein: CASSLWGGDRGYEQYF. J is TRBJ2-7 and V is TRBV28; 10 positions match TRBD1. CDR1 is MDHEN, CDR2 SYDVKM, per germline. The CDR3 is made up of 16 amino acids. The V segment lost 0 bases and the J segment 3 bases; nucleotides outside the gene matches: 5.

This clone was observed once. The gene calls are TRBV5-1 and TRBJ2-7; 12 bases map to TRBD2. V gave up 4 bases and J gave up 3 bases; unmatched junction bases: 2. CDR3 size: 14 residues. Germline CDR1 reads SGHRS; CDR2 reads YFSETQ. The CDR3 loop is CASSPLAGGYEQYF. Here the CDR3 DNA reads TGCGCCAGCAGCCCACTAGCGGGGGGCTACGAGCAGTACTTC.

This clone was counted once. The chain has TRBV10-3 and TRBJ2-7; 10 bases line up with TRBD1. CDR3 length equals 14 residues. The germline V gene encodes CDR1 ENHRY and CDR2 SYGVKD. V shed 6 bases and J 5 bases; nucleotides not matched to a gene: 7. The CDR3: CAIRSMGQGNEQYF. The DNA of the CDR3 is TGTGCCATCAGGTCCATGGGACAGGGGAACGAGCAGTACTTC.

The chain carries TRBV19 and TRBJ1-5, with 8 positions matching TRBD1. Trimming removed 6 bases from V and 4 bases from J; junction bases left unmatched: 14. The CDR3 is made up of 17 amino acids. CDR1 and CDR2 from the germline V gene are LNHDA and SQIVND (reference sequence). CDR3 nucleotides: TGTGCCAGTAGAGTTCAGGCCCGGACAGGGCTGAATCAGCCCCAGCATTTT. It codes for CASRVQARTGLNQPQHF.

This sequence joins TRBV6-1 and TRBJ1-1; TRBD1 matches 9 bases. This CDR3 contains 15 residues. Germline V CDR1 and CDR2: MNHNS, SASEGT. Trimming at V came to 5 bases and at J to 0 bases, leaving 4 bases not matched to a gene. CDR3: CASSFGTGMNTEAFF. CDR3 DNA sequence: TGTGCCAGCAGTTTTGGGACAGGGATGAACACTGAAGCTTTCTTT.

The chain uses TRBV6-6 and TRBJ2-2, with D tentatively TRBD2 (5 bases). Looked up from germline, CDR1 is MNHNY and CDR2 is SVGAGI (reference sequence). The CDR3 runs to 14 residues. Trimming removed 7 bases from V and 4 bases from J, with 13 bases in between. CDR3 residues: CASTPEDVTGELFF. The CDR3 region has the DNA TGTGCCAGCACCCCGGAGGACGTCACCGGGGAGCTGTTTTTT.